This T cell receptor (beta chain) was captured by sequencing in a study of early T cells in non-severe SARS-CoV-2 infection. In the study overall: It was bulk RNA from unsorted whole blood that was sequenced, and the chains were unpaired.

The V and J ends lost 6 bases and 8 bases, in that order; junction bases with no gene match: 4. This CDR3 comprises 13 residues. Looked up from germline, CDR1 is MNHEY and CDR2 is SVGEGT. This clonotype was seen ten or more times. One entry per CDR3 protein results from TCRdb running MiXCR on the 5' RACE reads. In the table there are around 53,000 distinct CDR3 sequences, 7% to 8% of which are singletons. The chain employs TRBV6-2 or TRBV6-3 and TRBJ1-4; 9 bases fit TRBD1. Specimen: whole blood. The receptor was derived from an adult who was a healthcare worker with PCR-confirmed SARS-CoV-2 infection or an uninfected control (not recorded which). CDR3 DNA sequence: TGTGCCAGCAGCCACACAGGGGGCGAAAAACTGTTTTTT. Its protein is CASSHTGGEKLFF.